Shown below are 27 T cell receptor beta chains from a single sample sequenced in a study of blood T cell repertoires in COVID-19. Profiled with immunoSEQ multiplex PCR; TCRdb holds only in-frame clones, not every one. The data contain some 19,000 clones, approximately 91% of them singletons. Sequenced: peripheral blood. The receptors shown here come from a human donor in a cohort sampled during active COVID-19. The donor label of this sample is uncertain.

The gene calls are TRBV6-8 and TRBJ2-5, with a tentative D call TRBD2 (6 bases). Trimming removed 6 bases from V and 2 bases from J, with 25 bases in between. The CDR3 has 18 residues. Germline V gene data show CDR1 as MNHGY and CDR2 as SAAAGT. The CDR3 region is CASSPIPTWREPQETQYF. CDR3 DNA sequence: TGTGCCAGCAGCCCCATCCCGACCTGGCGGGAACCACAAGAGACCCAGTACTTC.

This clone turned up a few times. V gene TRBV19 combines with J gene TRBJ2-1; 11 bases match TRBD2. Trimming at V came to 6 bases and at J to 0 bases, leaving 16 bases not matched to a gene. The germline V gene has CDR1 LNHDA and CDR2 SQIVND (reference sequence). The CDR3 covers 20 residues. The DNA of the CDR3 is TGTGCCAGTAGCAGATTTAGCGGGAGGGCCGGACGGCTCTCCTACAATGAGCAGTTCTTC. As protein: CASSRFSGRAGRLSYNEQFF.

This chain uses TRBV28 with TRBJ2-6, with D maybe TRBD1 (5 bases). CDR3 length: 16 amino acids. The germline V gene has CDR1 MDHEN and CDR2 SYDVKM. Trimming stripped 6 bases from V and 1 base from J, with 13 bases between. The DNA for the CDR3 is TGTGCCAGCAGCCGTCCCAGGGCATCTGGGGCCAACGTCCTGACTTTC. This translates into CASSRPRASGANVLTF.

The V call is TRBV11-2, the J call TRBJ2-4; a weak D match, TRBD2 (6 bases). The CDR3 has 14 residues. Per germline, CDR1 SGHAT and CDR2 FQNNGV. Trimming stripped 0 bases from V and 6 bases from J, with 9 bases between. CDR3 protein: CASSLDMEGNIQYF. For the CDR3, the DNA is TGTGCCAGCAGCTTAGACATGGAGGGAAACATTCAGTACTTC. The whole variable domain, filled in from reference TRBV11-2 and TRBJ2-4, reads EAGVAQSPRYKIIEKRQSVAFWCNPISGHATLYWYQQILGQGPKLLIQFQNNGVVDDSQLPKDRFSAERLKGVDSTLKIQPAKLEDSAVYLCASSLDMEGNIQYFGAGTRLSVL.

The chain employs TRBV11-2 and TRBJ2-6; D unclear. The germline V and J ends were trimmed by 5 bases and 3 bases, with 8 bases remaining between them. Per the germline V gene, CDR1 is SGHAT and CDR2 is FQNNGV. The CDR3 has 14 amino acids. In DNA form, the CDR3 reads TGTGCCAGCAGCCCAGAACGTGGGGCCAACGTCCTGACTTTC. Amino acid sequence: CASSPERGANVLTF.

The V call is TRBV12-3 or TRBV12-4, the J call TRBJ1-6; tentatively, D is TRBD1 (5 bases). The CDR3 spans 12 residues. Trimming left V 7 bases short and J 10 bases short, with 11 bases between. The CDR3 region is CASTRQNSPLHF. The CDR3 DNA reads as TGTGCCAGCACCCGACAGAACTCACCCCTCCACTTT.

Of note for this clone: The same CDR3 is also encoded by other DNA sequences in this sample. The chain has TRBV5-1 and TRBJ2-7, with a tentative D call TRBD1 (6 bases). CDR3 size: 14 residues. Germline V gene lookup returns CDR1 SGHRS and CDR2 YFSETQ. The V and J ends lost 1 base and 0 bases respectively, with 8 bases between them. In DNA form, the CDR3 reads TGCGCCAGCAGCTTGACAGGGAGCTCCTACGAGCAGTACTTC. Protein product: CASSLTGSSYEQYF.

J is TRBJ1-5 and V is TRBV3-1 (or the pseudogene TRBV3-2); D may be TRBD1 (6 bases). CDR1 is LGHDT, CDR2 YNNKEL, per germline (reference sequence). The CDR3 has 14 amino acids. The germline V and J ends were trimmed by 4 bases and 5 bases, with 12 bases remaining between them. This CDR3 reads CASSPGVIYQPQHF. CDR3 bases: TGTGCCAGCAGCCCAGGGGTCATCTATCAGCCCCAGCATTTT.

The chain joins TRBV29-1 to TRBJ1-1; 7 positions agree with TRBD1. CDR1 is SQVTM and CDR2 is ANQGSEA in the germline V gene. This CDR3 contains 13 residues. V dropped 1 base and J dropped 5; count of bases not matched to a gene: 4. The CDR3: CSVEGQGETEAFF. CDR3 coding DNA: TGCAGCGTTGAAGGTCAGGGGGAAACTGAAGCTTTCTTT. The full variable domain, completed using reference TRBV29-1 and TRBJ1-1, is SAVISQKPSRDICQRGTSLTIQCQVDSQVTMMFWYRQQPGQSLTLIATANQGSEATYESGFVIDKFPISRPNLTFSTLTVSNMSPEDSSIYLCSVEGQGETEAFFGQGTRLTVV.

CDR3 in amino acids: CASSPVPSGLYNEQFF. CDR3 coding DNA: TGTGCCAGCTCACCCGTGCCTAGCGGATTATACAATGAGCAGTTCTTC. J is TRBJ2-1 and V is TRBV18; 7 nucleotides line up with TRBD2. The CDR3 runs to 16 residues. Germline V gives CDR1 KGHSH, CDR2 LQKENI. The V and J ends lost 3 bases and 4 bases, in that order; junction bases with no gene match: 9.

In its sample, this clone was seen once. The rearrangement joins TRBV15 to TRBJ1-6, with D uncertain. This CDR3 is 17 amino acids long. V lost 0 bases, J lost 3 bases, and 12 bases lay in between. The V gene's germline CDR1 is LNHNV and CDR2 YYDKDF (reference sequence). CDR3 region: CATSRDSQEFYNSPLHF. In nucleotides, the CDR3 is TGTGCCACCAGCAGAGATTCGCAGGAATTCTATAATTCACCCCTCCACTTT.

CDR3 DNA: TGCGCCAGCAGCTTGTTACTAGCGGGAGGGGAAGAGACCCAGTACTTC. This sequence encodes CASSLLLAGGEETQYF. The V and J genes are TRBV5-1 and TRBJ2-5; 13 bases are shared with TRBD2. This CDR3 comprises 16 residues. The J segment lost 3 bases and the V segment lost 1 base, leaving 3 bases of the junction unmatched. In germline, CDR1 is SGHRS, CDR2 YFSETQ.

In the case of this clone: Germline and junction disagree at one end, which may indicate a read error. The V and J genes are TRBV7-7 and TRBJ1-1; a weak D match, TRBD1 (5 bases). Germline V CDR1 and CDR2: SSHAT, FNYEAQ (reference sequence). The CDR3 runs 13 residues. This CDR3 reads CASSRGWNTEAFF. CDR3 DNA: TGTGCTAGCAGCCGGGGGTGGAACACTGAAGCTTTCTTT.

V is TRBV11-3 and J is TRBJ2-1; 16 bases fit TRBD2. The CDR3 contains 16 residues. Germline CDR1 is SGHNT and CDR2 is YENEEA. The V and J ends lost 5 bases and 7 bases, in that order; junction bases with no gene match: 5. CDR3 bases: TGTGCCAGCAGCCCTTCGGGACTAGCGGGAGGGAATGAGCAGTTCTTC. Translated, it gives CASSPSGLAGGNEQFF. Full variable domain (outside the CDR3, taken from reference TRBV11-3 and TRBJ2-1): EAGVVQSPRYKIIEKKQPVAFWCNPISGHNTLYWYLQNLGQGPELLIRYENEEAVDDSQLPKDRFSAERLKGVDSTLKIQPAELGDSAVYLCASSPSGLAGGNEQFFGPGTRLTVL.

The rearrangement uses TRBV6-5 and TRBJ1-3; D may be TRBD1 (6 bases). Per germline, CDR1 MNHEY and CDR2 SVGAGI. V was trimmed by 6 bases and J by 3 bases, leaving 9 bases between them. The CDR3 runs to 13 residues. For the CDR3, the DNA is TGTGCCAGCAGGGACAGTGTTGGAAACACCATATATTTT. This encodes CASRDSVGNTIYF.

The table lists this clone with a few counts. The chain combines TRBV7-9 with TRBJ1-2, with TRBD1 matching over 7 bases. There are 12 residues in the CDR3. With 3 bases clipped from V and 7 bases from J, the junction kept 2 bases outside the gene matches. The V gene's germline CDR1 is SEHNR and CDR2 FQNEAQ (reference sequence). CDR3 DNA sequence: TGTGCCAGCAGCTTCGGGACAGTTGGCTACACCTTC. Its translation: CASSFGTVGYTF.

The V and J genes are TRBV28 and TRBJ1-3; 8 bases agree with TRBD1. The germline V gene has CDR1 MDHEN and CDR2 SYDVKM. CDR3 length: 16 amino acids. Trimming at V came to 7 bases and at J to 3 bases, leaving 11 bases not matched to a gene. CDR3 DNA sequence: TGTGCCAGCAAACCTGGGGGACAGGTTTTTGGAAACACCATATATTTT. Translation: CASKPGGQVFGNTIYF.

The genes are TRBV18 and TRBJ2-7, with 7 bases that match TRBD1. The length of the CDR3 is 15 residues. The germline gives CDR1 KGHSH, CDR2 LQKENI. J lost 4 bases, V lost 4 bases, and 10 bases had no gene match. As DNA, the CDR3 is TGTGCCAGCTCACAGCCGGGACAGTTGCCTTACGAGCAGTACTTC. Translation: CASSQPGQLPYEQYF. The variable domain in full, completed from reference TRBV18 and TRBJ2-7, reads NAGVMQNPRHLVRRRGQEARLRCSPMKGHSHVYWYRQLPEEGLKFMVYLQKENIIDESGMPKERFSAEFPKEGPSILRIQQVVRGDSAAYFCASSQPGQLPYEQYFGPGTRLTVT.

CDR3 sequence: CASSPGLADTDTQYF. CDR3 nucleotide sequence: TGTGCCAGCAGTCCGGGACTAGCGGACACAGATACGCAGTATTTT. The chain recombines TRBV5-5 with TRBJ2-3; 11 bases align to TRBD2. V trimming: 5 bases; J trimming: 2 bases; junction bases outside the gene matches: 4. This CDR3 has 15 amino acids. Germline V gives CDR1 SGHKS, CDR2 YYEKEE (reference sequence).

The J gene is TRBJ1-6, the V gene TRBV2; TRBD1 might be the D (5 bases). The CDR3 sequence is 15 residues long. Germline CDR1 and CDR2: SNHLY and FYNNEI. The V end was cut by 4 bases, the J end by 9 bases, with 16 bases between. As DNA, the CDR3 is TGTGCCAGCAGTGTTGGGGGAGGGGTTGGTTCACCCCTCCACTTT. Translated, it gives CASSVGGGVGSPLHF. The full variable domain, rest sourced from reference TRBV2 and TRBJ1-6, is EPEVTQTPSHQVTQMGQEVILRCVPISNHLYFYWYRQILGQKVEFLVSFYNNEISEKSEIFDDQFSVERPDGSNFTLKIRSTKLEDSAMYFCASSVGGGVGSPLHFGNGTRLTVT.

The chain is built from TRBV5-1 and TRBJ2-5; 8 nucleotides agree with TRBD2. Trimming at V came to 2 bases and at J to 3 bases, leaving 3 bases not matched to a gene. The germline CDR1 and CDR2 sequences are SGHRS and YFSETQ. CDR3 length equals 14 residues. CDR3 DNA sequence: TGCGCCAGCAGCTTTGCGGGGGGCGAAGAGACCCAGTACTTC. Residues: CASSFAGGEETQYF.

This chain uses TRBV7-3 with TRBJ2-7, with 11 bases matching TRBD2. This CDR3 is 15 amino acids long. V trimming: 4 bases; J trimming: 7 bases; junction bases outside the gene matches: 9. Germline lookup yields CDR1 SGHTA and CDR2 FQGTGA. CDR3 in amino acids: CASSSALAGVREQYF. CDR3 nucleotide sequence: TGTGCCAGCAGCTCCGCACTAGCGGGAGTACGGGAGCAGTACTTC.

This rearrangement joins TRBV18 to TRBJ1-5; D gene uncertain. This CDR3 contains 13 residues. V was trimmed by 6 bases and J by 5 bases, leaving 11 bases between them. Germline CDR1 reads KGHSH; CDR2 reads LQKENI. The CDR3, as DNA: TGTGCCAGCTCTCCCACCTCAGATCAGCCCCAGCATTTT. Residues: CASSPTSDQPQHF.

The DNA for the CDR3 is TGTGCCAGCTCCCATGGACAGGGGGCAGATACGCAGTATTTT. Translated: CASSHGQGADTQYF. The gene calls are TRBV18 and TRBJ2-3; 10 bases map to TRBD1. Germline CDR1 KGHSH, CDR2 LQKENI. Trimming removed 6 bases from V and 4 bases from J; junction bases left unmatched: 4. The CDR3 has 14 residues.

This rearrangement joins TRBV5-4 to TRBJ2-1; 8 nucleotides agree with TRBD2. The V gene end was trimmed by 4 bases and the J gene end by 0 bases; junction bases not matched to a gene: 3. Germline CDR1 and CDR2: SGHNT and YYREEE (reference sequence). This CDR3 region has 15 residues. CDR3 amino acids: CASSLSGNSYNEQFF. The CDR3 DNA follows: TGTGCCAGCAGCCTTAGCGGGAACTCCTACAATGAGCAGTTCTTC.

The V gene is TRBV4-1, the J gene TRBJ2-1, with D hard to call. Germline V gene lookup returns CDR1 MGHRA and CDR2 YSYEKL. The V end lost 4 bases, the J end lost 0 bases, and 13 bases lay between the germline ends. This CDR3 comprises 16 residues. CDR3 protein: CASSRQARFSYNEQFF. CDR3 nucleotides: TGCGCCAGCAGCCGCCAAGCGCGGTTCTCCTACAATGAGCAGTTCTTC.

V and J are TRBV27 and TRBJ2-3, with D hard to call. Looked up from germline, CDR1 is MNHEY and CDR2 is SMNVEV (reference sequence). V lost 5 bases and J lost 4, with 16 bases in between. This CDR3 has 15 residues. The CDR3 loop is CASSPSEKASDTQYF. The DNA of the CDR3 is TGTGCCAGCAGTCCCTCGGAGAAGGCGTCAGATACGCAGTATTTT.